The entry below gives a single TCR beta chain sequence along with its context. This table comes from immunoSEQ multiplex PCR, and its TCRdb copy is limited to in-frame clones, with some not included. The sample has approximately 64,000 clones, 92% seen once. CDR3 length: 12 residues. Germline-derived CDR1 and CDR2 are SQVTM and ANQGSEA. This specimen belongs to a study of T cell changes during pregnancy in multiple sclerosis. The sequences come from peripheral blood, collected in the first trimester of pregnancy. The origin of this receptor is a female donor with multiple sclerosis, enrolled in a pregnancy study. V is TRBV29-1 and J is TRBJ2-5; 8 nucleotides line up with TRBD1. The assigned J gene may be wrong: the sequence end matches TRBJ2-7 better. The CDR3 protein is CSATGDIGEQYF. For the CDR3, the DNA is TGCAGCGCGACAGGGGATATCGGCGAGCAGTACTTC.